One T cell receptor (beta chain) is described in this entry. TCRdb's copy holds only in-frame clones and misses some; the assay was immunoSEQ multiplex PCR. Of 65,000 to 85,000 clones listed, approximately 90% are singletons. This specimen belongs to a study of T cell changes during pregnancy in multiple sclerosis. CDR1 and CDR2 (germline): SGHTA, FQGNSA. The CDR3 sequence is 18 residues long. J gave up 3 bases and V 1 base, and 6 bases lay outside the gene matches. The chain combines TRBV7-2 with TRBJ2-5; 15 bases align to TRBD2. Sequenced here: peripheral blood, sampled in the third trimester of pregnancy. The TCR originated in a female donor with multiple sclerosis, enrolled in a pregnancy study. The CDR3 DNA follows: TGTGCCAGCAGCTTAGGTGGACTAGCGGGGGGGTTTGAAGAGACCCAGTACTTC. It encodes CASSLGGLAGGFEETQYF.